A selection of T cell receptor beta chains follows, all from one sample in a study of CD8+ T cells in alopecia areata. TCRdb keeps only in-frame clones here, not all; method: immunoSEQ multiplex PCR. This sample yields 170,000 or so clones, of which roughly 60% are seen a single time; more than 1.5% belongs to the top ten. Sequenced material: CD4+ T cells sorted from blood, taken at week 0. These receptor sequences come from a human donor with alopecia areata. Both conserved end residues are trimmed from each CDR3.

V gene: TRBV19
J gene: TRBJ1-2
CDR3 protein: ASSMRRQDYGYT

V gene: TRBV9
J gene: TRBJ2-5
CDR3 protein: ASSVEAGGEETQY

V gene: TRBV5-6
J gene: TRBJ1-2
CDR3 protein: ASRGTGNHYGYT

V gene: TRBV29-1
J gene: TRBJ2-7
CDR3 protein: SVEDGYSYEQY

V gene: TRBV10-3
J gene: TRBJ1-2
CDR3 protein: AISEVEGRMYGYT

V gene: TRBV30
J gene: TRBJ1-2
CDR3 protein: ASTGPALGYT

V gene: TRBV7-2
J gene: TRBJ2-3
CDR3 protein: ASSLEGRSTDTQY

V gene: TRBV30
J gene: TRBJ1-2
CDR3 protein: AWSRGTYGYT

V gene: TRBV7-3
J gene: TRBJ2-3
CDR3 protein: ASSQAQGVSAQY

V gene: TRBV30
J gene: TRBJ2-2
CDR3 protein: AWSRGANTGELF

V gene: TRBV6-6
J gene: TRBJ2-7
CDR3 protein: ASTGSYEQY

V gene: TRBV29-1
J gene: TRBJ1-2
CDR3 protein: SVDVVGGYT

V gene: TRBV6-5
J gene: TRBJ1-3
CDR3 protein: ASSYSQGLGGNTIY

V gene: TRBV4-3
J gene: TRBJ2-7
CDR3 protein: ASSQRQGIGYEQY

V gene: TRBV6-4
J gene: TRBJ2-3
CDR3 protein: ASSDSGGAGTDTQY

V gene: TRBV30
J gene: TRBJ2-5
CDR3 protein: AWSDSLGLETQY

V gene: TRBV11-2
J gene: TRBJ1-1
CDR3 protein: ASSLLGRRSTEAF